The following is a T cell receptor (beta chain) sequence with its context. Its antigen is unidentified. The data are from a study of shared clonotypes between healthy human individuals. TCRdb keeps only in-frame clones here, not all; method: immunoSEQ multiplex PCR. The profile shows some 2,100,000 clones, around 95% of them singletons. Broader study findings: Genetic and exposure-history diversity was limited by the small donor number.

Material for sequencing was naive CD4+ T cells sorted from blood. The subset here: CD45RA+ positively selected. This sequence originates from a man younger than 35 in good health.

The DNA for the CDR3 is TGTGCCAGCAGCTCCGGGACAGGGTGGCACTACACCTTC. Its translation: CASSSGTGWHYTF. The chain joins TRBV9 to TRBJ1-2, with 9 bases matching TRBD1. The CDR3 is made up of 13 amino acids. Trimming cost V 4 bases and J 10 bases; bases outside gene matches: 8. Germline-derived CDR1 and CDR2 are SGDLS and YYNGEE.